This T cell receptor beta chain was obtained from a study of cytomegalovirus exposure and HLA in healthy donors. 60 Vbeta and 13 Jbeta primers were used in PCR. Source study methods: An analysis that came later counted 80 million or so unique TCR beta chains, approximately 10 million shared. Some clones are missing from TCRdb's copy, which holds only in-frame ones; the method was immunoSEQ multiplex PCR. Clone size and the V and J calls come from that table; the DNA yielded D and trimming. In the table there are around 220,000 clones, 75% of which are singletons. V was pared by 6 bases and J by 4 bases, with 10 bases between. The CDR3 contains 13 residues. Germline assignment: CDR1 SNHLY and CDR2 FYNNEI.

The sequence derives from a woman aged 25 to 45 in good health and CMV-seronegative. The chain is built from TRBV2 and TRBJ1-5; D may be TRBD1 (5 bases). The sample consisted of PBMCs. The CDR3 bases are TGTGCCAGCAGAGTGGACACGAATCAGCCCCAGCATTTT. Translated, it gives CASRVDTNQPQHF.